One and the same sample provided the 2 T cell receptor beta chains below, sequenced in a study of Graves' ophthalmopathy and Graves' hyperthyroidism. Scientists amplified the TCR beta CDR3 regions from RNA transcripts. The first round was an RT-PCR with HTBI primers, and the second round was a multiplex PCR. From the multiplex PCR reads, TCRdb called clonotypes with MiXCR, one entry per CDR3 protein. The sample shows roughly 230,000 distinct CDR3 sequences, under 25% of them seen only once. Material for sequencing was peripheral blood. These receptors were collected from a woman aged 45-65 years with Graves' ophthalmopathy.

The chain combines TRBV30 with TRBJ2-4; D may be TRBD2 (5 bases). Germline CDR1 is GTSNPN and CDR2 is SVGIG (reference sequence). This CDR3 has 11 amino acids. V lost 5 bases and J 7 bases, leaving 9 bases between the germline ends. The CDR3 protein is CAWASGNIQYF. The CDR3 bases are TGTGCCTGGGCCAGCGGCAACATTCAGTACTTC.

This clonotype occurred once. The J gene is TRBJ1-6, the V gene TRBV12-3 or TRBV12-4; D unclear. V lost 5 bases and J lost 7, with 12 bases in between. The CDR3 is 14 residues long. CDR3 DNA sequence: TGTGCCAGCAGTCCCCCGGGCAGGAATTCACCCCTCCACTTT. Translated: CASSPPGRNSPLHF.